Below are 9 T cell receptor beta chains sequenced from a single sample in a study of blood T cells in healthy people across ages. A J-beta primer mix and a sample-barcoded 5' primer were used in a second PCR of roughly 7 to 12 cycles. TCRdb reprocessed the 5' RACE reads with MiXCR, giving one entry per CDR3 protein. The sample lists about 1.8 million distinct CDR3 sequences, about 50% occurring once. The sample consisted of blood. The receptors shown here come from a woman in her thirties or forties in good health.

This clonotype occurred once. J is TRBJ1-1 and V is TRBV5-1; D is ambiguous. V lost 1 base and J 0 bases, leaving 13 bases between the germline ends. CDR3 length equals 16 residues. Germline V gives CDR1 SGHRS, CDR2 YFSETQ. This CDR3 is CASSLRAADLNTEAFF. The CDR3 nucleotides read TGCGCCAGCAGCTTGAGGGCGGCGGACTTGAACACTGAAGCTTTCTTT.

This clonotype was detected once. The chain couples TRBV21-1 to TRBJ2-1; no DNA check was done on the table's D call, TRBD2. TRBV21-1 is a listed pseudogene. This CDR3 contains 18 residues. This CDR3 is CASSFRLAGDGFYNEQFF. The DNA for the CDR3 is TGTGCCAGCAGCTTTCGACTAGCGGGAGACGGTTTCTACAATGAGCAGTTCTTC.

The CDR3 sequence is CASSLAGGHSGANVLTF. The CDR3 DNA reads as TGTGCCAGCAGCCTCGCTGGGGGGCACTCTGGGGCCAACGTCCTGACTTTC. The gene calls are TRBV28 and TRBJ2-6, with D possibly called TRBD1 or TRBD2 (6 bases each). CDR1 and CDR2 (germline): MDHEN, SYDVKM. With 6 bases removed from V and 0 bases from J, the gap between germline ends came to 15 bases. The CDR3 extends over 17 amino acids.

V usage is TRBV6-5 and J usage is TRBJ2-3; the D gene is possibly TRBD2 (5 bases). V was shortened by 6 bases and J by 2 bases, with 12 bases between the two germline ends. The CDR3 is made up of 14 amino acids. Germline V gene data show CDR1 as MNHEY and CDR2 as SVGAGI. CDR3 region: CASSVREFTDTQYF. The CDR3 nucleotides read TGTGCCAGCAGCGTTAGGGAGTTCACAGATACGCAGTATTTT.

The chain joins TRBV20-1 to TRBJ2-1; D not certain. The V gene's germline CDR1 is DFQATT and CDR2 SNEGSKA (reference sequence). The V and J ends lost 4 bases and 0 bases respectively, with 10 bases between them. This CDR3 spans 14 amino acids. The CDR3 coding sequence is TGCAGTGCTAACCACATATCCTCCTACAATGAGCAGTTCTTC. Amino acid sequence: CSANHISSYNEQFF.

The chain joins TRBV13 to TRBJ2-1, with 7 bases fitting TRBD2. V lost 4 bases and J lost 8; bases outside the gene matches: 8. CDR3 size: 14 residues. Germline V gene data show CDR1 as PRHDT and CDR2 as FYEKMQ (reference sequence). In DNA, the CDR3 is TGTGCCAGCAGCTCCCACCCTGGGGGGGATGAGCAGTTCTTC. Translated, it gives CASSSHPGGDEQFF.

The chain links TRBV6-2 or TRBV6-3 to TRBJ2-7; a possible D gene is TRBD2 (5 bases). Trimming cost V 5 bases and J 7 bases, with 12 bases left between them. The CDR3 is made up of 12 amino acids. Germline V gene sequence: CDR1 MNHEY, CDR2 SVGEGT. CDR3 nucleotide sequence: TGTGCCAGCAGTCAAGGACTCTGGGAGCAGTACTTC. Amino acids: CASSQGLWEQYF.

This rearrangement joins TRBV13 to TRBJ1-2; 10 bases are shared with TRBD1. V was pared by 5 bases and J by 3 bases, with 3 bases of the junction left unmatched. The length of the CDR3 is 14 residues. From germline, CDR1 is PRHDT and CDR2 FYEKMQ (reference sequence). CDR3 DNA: TGTGCCAGCAGCGAGACAGGGGGCTACTATGGCTACACCTTC. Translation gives CASSETGGYYGYTF.

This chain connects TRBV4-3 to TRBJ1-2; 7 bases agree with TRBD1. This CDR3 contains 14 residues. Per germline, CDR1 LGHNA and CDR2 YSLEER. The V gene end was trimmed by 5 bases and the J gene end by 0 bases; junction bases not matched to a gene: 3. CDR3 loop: CASSWGQTNYGYTF. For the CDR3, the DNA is TGCGCCAGCAGCTGGGGACAGACTAACTATGGCTACACCTTC.